This T cell receptor (beta chain) is drawn from a study of T cells and Merkel cell carcinoma outcomes (TCRdb year 2020). Concerning the study at large: The study examined the tumor T-cell repertoire together with T-cell density as predictors of clinical outcome in patients with Merkel cell carcinoma.

The samples were obtained from people who had Merkel cell carcinoma. The germline V gene provides CDR1 SGHVT and CDR2 SQSDAQ. The CDR3 contains 15 residues, cysteine and phenylalanine counted. Only the CDR3 DNA stays, 45 bases, in frame from base 1. After removal of 5 bases from V and 4 bases from J, the junction retains 7 bases not matched to a gene. To prepare the library, the immunoSEQ multiplex PCR assay was applied. TCRdb mirrors the immuneACCESS table, restricted to in-frame sequences. Some clones are absent from its copies; in checked studies, under half trace to an unresolved V gene, and the reason for the others is unknown. The sample records about 19,000 clones, almost 85% of which are singletons. The leading ten clones occupy approximately 2.8% of the sample. Details on this clone: The antigen it binds to is not known. Base qualities are not recorded, but no much larger clone differs from it by a single base.

What the study reported, not specific to this receptor: According to the report, clinical outcomes in Merkel cell carcinoma patients could be predicted using T-cell density together with features of the T-cell repertoire.

The chain employs TRBV7-4 and TRBJ2-3; a stretch of 9 junction bases matches TRBD2. The sequenced sample consisted of tumor tissue from Merkel cell carcinoma. The source of this sequence is a human donor with Merkel cell carcinoma. The CDR3 corresponds to CASSPASGRSDTQYF. The DNA sequence is given as TGTGCCAGCAGCCCAGCGAGCGGGAGGTCAGATACGCAGTATTTT.